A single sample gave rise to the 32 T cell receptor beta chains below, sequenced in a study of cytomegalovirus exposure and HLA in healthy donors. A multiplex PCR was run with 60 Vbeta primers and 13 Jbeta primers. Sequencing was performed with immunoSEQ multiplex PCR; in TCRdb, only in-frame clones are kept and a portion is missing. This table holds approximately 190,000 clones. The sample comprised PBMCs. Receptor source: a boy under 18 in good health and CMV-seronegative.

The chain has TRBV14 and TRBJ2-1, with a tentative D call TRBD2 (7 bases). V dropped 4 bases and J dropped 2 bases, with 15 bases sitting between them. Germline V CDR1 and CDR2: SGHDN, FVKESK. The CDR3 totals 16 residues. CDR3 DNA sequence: TGTGCCAGCAGCCGGGGGAGGGGGGGTCCCTACAATGAGCAGTTCTTC. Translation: CASSRGRGGPYNEQFF.

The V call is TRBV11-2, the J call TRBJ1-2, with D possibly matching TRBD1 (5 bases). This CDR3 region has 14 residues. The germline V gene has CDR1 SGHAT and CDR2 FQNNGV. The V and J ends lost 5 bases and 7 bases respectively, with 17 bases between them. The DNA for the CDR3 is TGTGCCAGCAGCCGCCTGGGGGGGAGCAGTGGCTACACCTTC. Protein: CASSRLGGSSGYTF.

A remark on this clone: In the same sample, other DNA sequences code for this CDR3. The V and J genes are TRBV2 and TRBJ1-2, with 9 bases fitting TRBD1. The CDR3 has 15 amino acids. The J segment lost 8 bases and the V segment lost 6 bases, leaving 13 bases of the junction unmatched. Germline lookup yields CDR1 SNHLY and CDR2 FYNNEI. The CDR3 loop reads CASSPPGQGSYGYTF. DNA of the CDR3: TGTGCCAGCAGCCCCCCGGGACAGGGATCCTACGGCTACACCTTC.

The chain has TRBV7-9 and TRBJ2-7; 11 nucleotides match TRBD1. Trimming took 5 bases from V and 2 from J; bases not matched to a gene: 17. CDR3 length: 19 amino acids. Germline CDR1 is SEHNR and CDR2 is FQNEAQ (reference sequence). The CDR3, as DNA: TGTGCCAGCAGCCATACTCGGACAGGGGGCGCGACACCGACCTACGAGCAGTACTTC. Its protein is CASSHTRTGGATPTYEQYF.

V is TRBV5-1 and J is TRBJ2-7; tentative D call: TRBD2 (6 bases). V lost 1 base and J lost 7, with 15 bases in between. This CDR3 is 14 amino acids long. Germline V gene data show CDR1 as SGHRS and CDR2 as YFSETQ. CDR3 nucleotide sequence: TGCGCCAGCAGCTTGTCCGAGATTCGGGAGGAGCAGTACTTC. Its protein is CASSLSEIREEQYF.

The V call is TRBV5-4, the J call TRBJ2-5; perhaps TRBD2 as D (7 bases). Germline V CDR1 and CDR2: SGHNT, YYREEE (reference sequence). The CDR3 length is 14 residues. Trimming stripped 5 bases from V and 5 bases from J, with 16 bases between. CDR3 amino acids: CASSRGGLMETQYF. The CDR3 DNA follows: TGTGCCAGCAGTCGAGGGGGACTAATGGAGACCCAGTACTTC.

CDR3 coding DNA: TGTGCCAGTAGTATAGATTTTCGGGGTGGCGCGTACAATGAGCAGTTCTTC. Translated: CASSIDFRGGAYNEQFF. The rearrangement links TRBV19 to TRBJ2-1; maybe TRBD2 (5 bases). Trimming cost V 0 bases and J 4 bases, with 16 bases left between them. CDR3 length: 17 amino acids. Germline V lookup: CDR1 LNHDA, CDR2 SQIVND (reference sequence).

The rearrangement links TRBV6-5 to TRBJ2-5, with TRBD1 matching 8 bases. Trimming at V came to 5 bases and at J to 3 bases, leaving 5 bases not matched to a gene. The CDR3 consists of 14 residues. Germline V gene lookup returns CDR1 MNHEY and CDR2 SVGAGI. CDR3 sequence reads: CASSHLTGEETQYF. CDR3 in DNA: TGTGCCAGCAGTCACTTGACAGGGGAAGAGACCCAGTACTTC.

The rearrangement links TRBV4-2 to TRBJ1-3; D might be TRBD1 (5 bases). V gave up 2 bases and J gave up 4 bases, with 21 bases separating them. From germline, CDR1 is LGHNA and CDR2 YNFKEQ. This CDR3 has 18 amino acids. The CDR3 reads CASSQLALGQGTGNTIYF. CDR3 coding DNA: TGTGCCAGCAGCCAACTGGCCTTGGGGCAGGGTACAGGAAACACCATATATTTT.

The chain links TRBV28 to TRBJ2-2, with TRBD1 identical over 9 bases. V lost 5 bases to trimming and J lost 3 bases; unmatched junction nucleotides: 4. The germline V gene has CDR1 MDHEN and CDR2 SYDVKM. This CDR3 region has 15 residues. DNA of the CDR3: TGTGCCAGCAGTGGACAGGGGCCCCACACCGGGGAGCTGTTTTTT. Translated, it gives CASSGQGPHTGELFF.

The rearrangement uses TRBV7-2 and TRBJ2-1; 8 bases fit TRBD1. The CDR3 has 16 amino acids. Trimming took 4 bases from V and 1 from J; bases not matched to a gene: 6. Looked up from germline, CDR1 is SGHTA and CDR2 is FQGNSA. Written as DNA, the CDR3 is TGTGCCAGCAGCTCACAGGGGGGCCGGTCCTACAATGAGCAGTTCTTC. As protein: CASSSQGGRSYNEQFF.

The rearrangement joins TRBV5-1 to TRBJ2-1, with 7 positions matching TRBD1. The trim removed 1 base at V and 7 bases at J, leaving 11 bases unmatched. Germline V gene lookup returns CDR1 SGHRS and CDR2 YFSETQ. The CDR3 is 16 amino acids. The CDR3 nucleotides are TGCGCCAGCAGCTTGAGGGGAACAGGGGTCGGGAATGAGCAGTTCTTC. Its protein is CASSLRGTGVGNEQFF.

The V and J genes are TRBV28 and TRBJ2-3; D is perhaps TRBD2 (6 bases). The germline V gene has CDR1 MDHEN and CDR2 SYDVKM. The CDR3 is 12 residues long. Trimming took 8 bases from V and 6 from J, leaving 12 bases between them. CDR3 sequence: CASSGEVDTQYF. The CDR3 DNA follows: TGTGCCAGCTCGGGGGAAGTTGATACGCAGTATTTT.

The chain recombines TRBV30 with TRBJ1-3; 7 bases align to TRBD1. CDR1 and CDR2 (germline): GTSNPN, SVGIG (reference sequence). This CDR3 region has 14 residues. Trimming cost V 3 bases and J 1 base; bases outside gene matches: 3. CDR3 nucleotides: TGTGCCTGGAGGAGGGGGCTTTCTGGAAACACCATATATTTT. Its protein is CAWRRGLSGNTIYF. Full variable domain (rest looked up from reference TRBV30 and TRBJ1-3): SQTIHQWPATLVQPVGSPLSLECTVEGTSNPNLYWYRQAAGRGLQLLFYSVGIGQISSEVPQNLSASRPQDRQFILSSKKLLLSDSGFYLCAWRRGLSGNTIYFGEGSWLTVV.

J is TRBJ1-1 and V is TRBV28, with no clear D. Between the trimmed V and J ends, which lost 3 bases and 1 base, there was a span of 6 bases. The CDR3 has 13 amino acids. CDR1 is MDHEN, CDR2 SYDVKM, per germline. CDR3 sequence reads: CASSFRGNTEAFF. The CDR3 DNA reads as TGTGCCAGCAGTTTTCGGGGGAACACTGAAGCTTTCTTT.

DNA of the CDR3: TGTGCCAGCAGCCTCGGCGGGGTGAGGCAGTACTTC. This translates into CASSLGGVRQYF. V is TRBV14 and J is TRBJ2-7; D may be TRBD2 (6 bases). There are 12 residues in the CDR3. Trimming removed 4 bases at V and 9 bases at J, with 13 bases between. Germline loops: CDR1 SGHDN, CDR2 FVKESK.

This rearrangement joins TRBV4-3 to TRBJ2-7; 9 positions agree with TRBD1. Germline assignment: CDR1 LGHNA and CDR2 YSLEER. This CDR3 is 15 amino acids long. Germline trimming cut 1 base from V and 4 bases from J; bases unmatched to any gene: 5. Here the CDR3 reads CASSQGRDRAYEQYF. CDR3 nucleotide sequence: TGCGCCAGCAGCCAAGGCCGGGACAGGGCGTACGAGCAGTACTTC.

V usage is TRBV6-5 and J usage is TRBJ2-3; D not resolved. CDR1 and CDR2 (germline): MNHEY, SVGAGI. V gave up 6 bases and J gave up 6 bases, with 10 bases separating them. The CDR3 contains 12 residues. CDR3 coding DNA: TGTGCCAGCAGCAACTCTTGGGATACGCAGTATTTT. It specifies CASSNSWDTQYF.

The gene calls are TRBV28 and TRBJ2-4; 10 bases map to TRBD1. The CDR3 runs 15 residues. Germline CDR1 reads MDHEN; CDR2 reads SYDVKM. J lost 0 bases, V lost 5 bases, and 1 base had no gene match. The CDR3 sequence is CASSRQGAAKNIQYF. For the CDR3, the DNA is TGTGCCAGCAGTAGACAGGGGGCAGCCAAAAACATTCAGTACTTC.

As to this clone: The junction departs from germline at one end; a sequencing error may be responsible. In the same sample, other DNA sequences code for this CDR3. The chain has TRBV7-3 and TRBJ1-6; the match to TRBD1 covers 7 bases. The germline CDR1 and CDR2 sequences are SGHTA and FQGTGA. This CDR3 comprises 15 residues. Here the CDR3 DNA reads TGTGCCAGCAGCCCAGAGGGGACAGCCAATTCACCCCTCCACTTC. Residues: CASSPEGTANSPLHF.

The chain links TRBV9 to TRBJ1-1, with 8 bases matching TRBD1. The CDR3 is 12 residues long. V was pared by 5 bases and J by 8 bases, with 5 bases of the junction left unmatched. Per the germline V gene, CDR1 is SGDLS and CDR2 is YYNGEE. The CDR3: CASRPGTGEAFF. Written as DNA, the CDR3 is TGTGCCAGCAGACCTGGGACAGGAGAAGCTTTCTTT.

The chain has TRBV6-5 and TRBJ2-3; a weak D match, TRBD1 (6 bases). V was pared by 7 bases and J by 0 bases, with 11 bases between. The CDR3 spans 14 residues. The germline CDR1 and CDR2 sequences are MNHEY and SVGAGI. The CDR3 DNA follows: TGTGCCAGCACCCAGGGACATAGCACAGATACGCAGTATTTT. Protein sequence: CASTQGHSTDTQYF.

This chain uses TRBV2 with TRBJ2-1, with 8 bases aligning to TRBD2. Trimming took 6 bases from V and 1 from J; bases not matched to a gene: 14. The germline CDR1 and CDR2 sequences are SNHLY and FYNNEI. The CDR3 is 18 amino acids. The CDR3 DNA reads TGTGCCAGCAGGAGCATCGATAGCGGGGTTATATCCTACAATGAGCAGTTCTTC. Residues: CASRSIDSGVISYNEQFF.

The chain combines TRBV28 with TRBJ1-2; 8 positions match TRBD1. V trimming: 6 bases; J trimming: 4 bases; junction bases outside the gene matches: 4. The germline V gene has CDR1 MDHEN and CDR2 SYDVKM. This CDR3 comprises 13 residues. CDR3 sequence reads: CASRRDRTYGYTF. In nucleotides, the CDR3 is TGTGCCAGCAGGAGGGACAGGACCTATGGCTACACCTTC.

The CDR3 spells CASSQSLSGGTEAFF. Here the CDR3 DNA reads TGCGCCAGCAGCCAAAGTCTTTCGGGGGGTACTGAAGCTTTCTTT. The chain couples TRBV4-1 to TRBJ1-1; TRBD1 is a possible D gene (5 bases). Germline loops: CDR1 MGHRA, CDR2 YSYEKL. This CDR3 has 15 amino acids. V dropped 2 bases and J dropped 5 bases, with 15 bases sitting between them.

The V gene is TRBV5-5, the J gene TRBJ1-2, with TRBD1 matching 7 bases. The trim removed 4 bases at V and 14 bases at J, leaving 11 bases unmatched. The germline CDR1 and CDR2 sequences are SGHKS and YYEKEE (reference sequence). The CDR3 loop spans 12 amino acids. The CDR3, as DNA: TGTGCCAGCAGCGCGGACAGGATAGTAGGGACCTTC. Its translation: CASSADRIVGTF.

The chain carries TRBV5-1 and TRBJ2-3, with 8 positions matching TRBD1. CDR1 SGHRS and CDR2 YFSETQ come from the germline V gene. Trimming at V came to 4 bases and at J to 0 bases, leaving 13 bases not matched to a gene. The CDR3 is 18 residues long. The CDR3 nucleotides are TGCGCCAGCAGCCGCCGAGGACAGGGATCGCTAAGCACAGATACGCAGTATTTT. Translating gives CASSRRGQGSLSTDTQYF.

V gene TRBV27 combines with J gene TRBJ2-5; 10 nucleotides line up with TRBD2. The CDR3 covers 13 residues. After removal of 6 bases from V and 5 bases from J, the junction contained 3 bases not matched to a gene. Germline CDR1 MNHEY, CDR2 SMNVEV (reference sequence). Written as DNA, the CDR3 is TGTGCCAGCAGCTTGACTAGCGGGGAGACCCAGTACTTC. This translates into CASSLTSGETQYF.

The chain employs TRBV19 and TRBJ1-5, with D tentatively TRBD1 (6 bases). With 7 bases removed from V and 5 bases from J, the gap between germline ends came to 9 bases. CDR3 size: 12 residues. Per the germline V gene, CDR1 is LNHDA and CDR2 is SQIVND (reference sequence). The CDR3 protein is CASMQGYQPQHF. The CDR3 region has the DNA TGTGCCAGTATGCAGGGGTATCAGCCCCAGCATTTT.

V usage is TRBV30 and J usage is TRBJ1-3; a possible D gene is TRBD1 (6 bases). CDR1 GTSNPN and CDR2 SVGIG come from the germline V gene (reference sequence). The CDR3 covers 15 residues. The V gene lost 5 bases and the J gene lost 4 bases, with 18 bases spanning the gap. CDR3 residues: CAWGGAWGIGNTIYF. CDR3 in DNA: TGTGCCTGGGGGGGGGCGTGGGGAATCGGAAACACCATATATTTT.

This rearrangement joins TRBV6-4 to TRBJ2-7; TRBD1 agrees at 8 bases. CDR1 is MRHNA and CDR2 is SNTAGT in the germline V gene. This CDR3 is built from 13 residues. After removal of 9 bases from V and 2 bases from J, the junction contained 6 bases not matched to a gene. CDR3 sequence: CARSSDRAYEQYF. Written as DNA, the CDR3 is TGTGCCAGGTCCTCGGACAGGGCCTACGAGCAGTACTTC.

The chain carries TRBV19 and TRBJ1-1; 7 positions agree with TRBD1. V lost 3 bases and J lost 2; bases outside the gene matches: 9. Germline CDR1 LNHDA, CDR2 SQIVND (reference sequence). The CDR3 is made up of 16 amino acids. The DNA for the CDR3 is TGTGCCAGTAGTATTTCGGGGGACAGCCTAAACACTGAAGCTTTCTTT. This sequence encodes CASSISGDSLNTEAFF.